Below are 24 T cell receptor beta chains sequenced from a single sample in a study of OX40 agonist ivuxolimab in advanced cancers. The method was immunoSEQ multiplex PCR; TCRdb's version includes in-frame clones alone and lacks a portion of them. The sample carries around 100,000 clones, 86% recorded once. The sample here was CD4+ or CD8+ T cells sorted from blood, taken in a trial of the OX40 agonist ivuxolimab. The origin of the receptors is an adult with an advanced solid tumor such as melanoma, head and neck, liver or kidney cancer.

The chain couples TRBV5-1 to TRBJ2-7; the D gene is possibly TRBD1 (6 bases). CDR3 length equals 13 residues. Trimming stripped 1 base from V and 6 bases from J, with 11 bases between. Germline V lookup: CDR1 SGHRS, CDR2 YFSETQ. As DNA, the CDR3 is TGCGCCAGCAGCTTGCCGTCCAGGGGCGAGCAGTACTTC. Its translation is CASSLPSRGEQYF.

The gene calls are TRBV2 and TRBJ1-5; 7 nucleotides match TRBD1. Germline CDR1 SNHLY, CDR2 FYNNEI. The CDR3 is 16 residues long. With 6 bases clipped from V and 0 bases from J, the junction kept 8 bases outside the gene matches. In DNA form, the CDR3 reads TGTGCCAGCAGCGCTCAGGGGGGGCTTAGCAATCAGCCCCAGCATTTT. Translated: CASSAQGGLSNQPQHF.

This clone appeared a single time. J is TRBJ1-6 and V is TRBV19; 8 bases match TRBD1. J lost 7 bases, V lost 5 bases, and 16 bases had no gene match. Germline CDR1 and CDR2: LNHDA and SQIVND (reference sequence). The CDR3 is 18 amino acids. Here the CDR3 reads CASSPRDPGQVKNSPLHF. As DNA, the CDR3 is TGTGCCAGTAGTCCCCGCGACCCGGGACAGGTGAAGAATTCACCCCTCCACTTT.

The rearrangement joins TRBV9 to TRBJ2-5, with D perhaps assigned TRBD1 or TRBD2 (5 bases each). TRBJ2-7 explains the end of the DNA better; the J call may be wrong. Germline CDR1 SGDLS, CDR2 YYNGEE. CDR3 size: 15 residues. The CDR3 DNA is TGTGCCAGCAGCGTAGGGGACCTTTTTACCTACGAGCAGTACTTC. Translating gives CASSVGDLFTYEQYF.

This chain links TRBV7-9 with TRBJ2-5, with a tentative D call TRBD2 (5 bases). The V end lost 1 base, the J end lost 3 bases, and 9 bases lay between the germline ends. Germline V gene sequence: CDR1 SEHNR, CDR2 FQNEAQ (reference sequence). The CDR3 consists of 14 residues. The CDR3 coding sequence is TGTGCCAGCAGCTTAGTAGGAGGTAAAGAGACCCAGTACTTC. This encodes CASSLVGGKETQYF.

The chain joins TRBV11-2 to TRBJ2-1, with D perhaps TRBD1 (6 bases). V lost 5 bases to trimming and J lost 5 bases, with 16 bases between them. In germline, CDR1 is SGHAT, CDR2 FQNNGV. This CDR3 contains 15 residues. CDR3 loop: CASSTGLGTHNEQFF. For the CDR3, the DNA is TGTGCCAGCAGCACGGGCCTCGGGACACACAATGAGCAGTTCTTC.

The chain has TRBV7-9 and TRBJ1-1, with D unclear. The CDR3 has 13 amino acids. The V gene's germline CDR1 is SEHNR and CDR2 FQNEAQ (reference sequence). Deletions cut 4 bases from V and 8 bases from J, with 14 bases between. The DNA for the CDR3 is TGTGCCAGCAGCTATATTGCCTTAGGCGAAGCTTTCTTT. Translation: CASSYIALGEAFF.

Worth noting for this clone: A read error is likely, as this CDR3 ends without the conserved phenylalanine or tryptophan. The limits of the CDR3 on the DNA are not certain, so only TCRdb's listed CDR3 is given. The chain couples TRBV6-1 to TRBJ2-7; the table's D gene call, TRBD1, was not cross checked with the DNA. The CDR3 totals 15 residues, both ends included. Germline CDR1 is MNHNS and CDR2 is SASEGT. CDR3 protein: CASSAFIGGQPPLRL.

The CDR3 loop reads CAIAPQTGGEKLFF. In nucleotides, the CDR3 is TGTGCCATCGCCCCTCAGACAGGGGGCGAAAAACTGTTTTTT. The V gene is TRBV10-3, the J gene TRBJ1-4, with TRBD1 identical over 10 bases. CDR3 length: 14 residues. Germline CDR1 is ENHRY and CDR2 is SYGVKD. Germline trimming cut 8 bases from V and 8 bases from J; bases unmatched to any gene: 8.

The sample holds one count of this clone. The V gene is TRBV9, the J gene TRBJ2-3; no definite D call. Trimming stripped 4 bases from V and 1 base from J, with 4 bases between. The CDR3 spans 12 residues. Germline values: CDR1 SGDLS, CDR2 YYNGEE. Written as DNA, the CDR3 is TGTGCCAGCAGCACACGCACAGATACGCAGTATTTT. Its protein product is CASSTRTDTQYF. The full variable domain, in which reference TRBV9 and TRBJ2-3 provide the parts outside the CDR3, is DSGVTQTPKHLITATGQRVTLRCSPRSGDLSVYWYQQSLDQGLQFLIQYYNGEERAKGNILERFSAQQFPDLHSELNLSSLELGDSALYFCASSTRTDTQYFGPGTRLTVL.

There are a few counts of this clone. The rearrangement joins TRBV5-1 to TRBJ1-5, with D perhaps matching TRBD1 (5 bases). The V and J ends lost 4 bases and 5 bases respectively, with 22 bases between them. The CDR3 totals 17 residues. Germline V gene data show CDR1 as SGHRS and CDR2 as YFSETQ. The CDR3 region has the DNA TGCGCCAGCAGCCCGGGACCGGCAGGGCAACCCGATCAGCCCCAGCATTTT. Its translation is CASSPGPAGQPDQPQHF.

Only one count was recorded for this clone. The chain is built from TRBV15 and TRBJ1-2; no definite D call. Germline V gene sequence: CDR1 LNHNV, CDR2 YYDKDF (reference sequence). The CDR3 loop spans 17 amino acids. The V end was cut by 7 bases, the J end by 0 bases, with 21 bases between. The CDR3 nucleotides are TGTGCCACCAACCCGGGCCGGCAGCTAGTACCTAACTATGGCTACACCTTC. Its protein is CATNPGRQLVPNYGYTF.

The chain links TRBV27 to TRBJ2-1, with a weak D call TRBD1 (5 bases). The germline V gene has CDR1 MNHEY and CDR2 SMNVEV (reference sequence). V lost 5 bases, J lost 7 bases, and 15 bases lay in between. The CDR3 extends over 14 amino acids. The CDR3 spells CASSPQGRGNEQFF. The CDR3 DNA reads TGTGCCAGCAGTCCGCAGGGTCGCGGAAATGAGCAGTTCTTC.

The CDR3 here is CASRILEKAFF. As DNA, the CDR3 is TGTGCCAGCAGAATTTTAGAAAAAGCTTTCTTT. This chain uses TRBV25-1 with TRBJ1-1; D not certain. The CDR3 runs 11 residues. Trimming cost V 6 bases and J 9 bases, with 11 bases left between them. Germline CDR1 reads MGHDK; CDR2 reads SYGVNS.

This clone showed up just a few times. The chain combines TRBV19 with TRBJ1-5; no clear D gene. CDR1 and CDR2 from the germline V gene are LNHDA and SQIVND (reference sequence). The CDR3 has 15 amino acids. Trimming removed 3 bases from V and 0 bases from J, with 9 bases in between. The CDR3 DNA follows: TGTGCCAGTAGTATCAGGTATGATAGCAATCAGCCCCAGCATTTT. Translation: CASSIRYDSNQPQHF.

The CDR3 DNA reads as TGTGCCAGCAGTTATATCGTGGGGAACACTGAAGCTTTCTTT. It encodes CASSYIVGNTEAFF. V gene TRBV6-5 combines with J gene TRBJ1-1; D remains ambiguous. The CDR3 loop spans 14 amino acids. Per germline, CDR1 MNHEY and CDR2 SVGAGI. V was trimmed by 3 bases and J by 1 base, leaving 9 bases between them.

With regard to this clone: The same CDR3 is also encoded by other DNA sequences in this sample. V gene TRBV30 combines with J gene TRBJ2-1; 10 nucleotides match TRBD2. This CDR3 comprises 17 residues. The trim removed 0 bases at V and 8 bases at J, leaving 13 bases unmatched. Germline-derived CDR1 and CDR2 are GTSNPN and SVGIG (reference sequence). CDR3 protein: CAWSVSPLAGYRDEQFF. CDR3 bases: TGTGCCTGGAGTGTAAGTCCACTAGCGGGGTATCGGGATGAGCAGTTCTTC.

The chain employs TRBV7-9 and TRBJ2-2; D is undetermined. There are 16 residues in the CDR3. Germline V gene lookup returns CDR1 SEHNR and CDR2 FQNEAQ (reference sequence). V lost 1 base and J lost 0, with 9 bases in between. The CDR3 nucleotides read TGTGCCAGCAGCTTAGGTCGTACAACGAACACCGGGGAGCTGTTTTTT. Its protein product is CASSLGRTTNTGELFF.

The V and J genes are TRBV6-5 and TRBJ1-2; TRBD1 might be the D (6 bases). V lost 0 bases, J lost 4 bases, and 15 bases lay in between. CDR3 size: 16 residues. The germline V gene encodes CDR1 MNHEY and CDR2 SVGAGI. The CDR3 here is CASSYSLAGAIYGYTF. CDR3 in DNA: TGTGCCAGCAGTTACTCTCTGGCAGGGGCCATCTATGGCTACACCTTC.

This clone was found a few times. V gene TRBV7-3 combines with J gene TRBJ2-3; 9 nucleotides align to TRBD2. The V and J ends lost 4 bases and 5 bases, in that order; junction bases with no gene match: 7. The CDR3 totals 15 residues. Per germline, CDR1 SGHTA and CDR2 FQGTGA. The CDR3 nucleotides are TGTGCCAGCAGCTCCCAGACTAGCGGTAGAGATACGCAGTATTTT. Translation: CASSSQTSGRDTQYF.

This chain uses TRBV27 with TRBJ1-4, with D possibly TRBD1 on 5 matching bases. CDR1 MNHEY and CDR2 SMNVEV come from the germline V gene (reference sequence). The CDR3 length is 15 residues. V dropped 8 bases and J dropped 2 bases, with 15 bases sitting between them. CDR3 residues: CASCKRAGTNEKLFF. The CDR3 DNA reads TGTGCCAGCTGTAAGAGGGCAGGGACTAATGAAAAACTGTTTTTT.

The V gene is TRBV29-1, the J gene TRBJ1-1; D is unclear. The V end lost 4 bases, the J end lost 0 bases, and 9 bases lay between the germline ends. Germline values: CDR1 SQVTM, CDR2 ANQGSEA. This CDR3 comprises 13 residues. CDR3 loop: CSVAKRMNTEAFF. Here the CDR3 DNA reads TGCAGCGTTGCCAAACGGATGAACACTGAAGCTTTCTTT.

The rearrangement links TRBV14 to TRBJ2-4, with unresolved D. The germline V gene encodes CDR1 SGHDN and CDR2 FVKESK. This CDR3 spans 15 amino acids. Trimming removed 2 bases at V and 0 bases at J, with 8 bases between. The CDR3 here is CASSQTQLAKNIQYF. The CDR3 nucleotides are TGTGCCAGCAGCCAAACCCAGCTAGCCAAAAACATTCAGTACTTC.

The rearrangement joins TRBV5-6 to TRBJ2-3, with D possibly being TRBD2 (7 bases). V shed 4 bases and J shed 1 base, with 19 bases lying between them. The germline CDR1 and CDR2 sequences are SGHDT and YYEEEE. This CDR3 has 17 amino acids. The CDR3 DNA reads as TGTGCCAGCAGCCTGCAGGCGGGGGCCATTCGCACAGATACGCAGTATTTT. This encodes CASSLQAGAIRTDTQYF. The whole variable domain, filled in from reference TRBV5-6 and TRBJ2-3, reads DAGVTQSPTHLIKTRGQQVTLRCSPKSGHDTVSWYQQALGQGPQFIFQYYEEEERQRGNFPDRFSGHQFPNYSSELNVNALLLGDSALYLCASSLQAGAIRTDTQYFGPGTRLTVL.